The table lists the clone carrying this T cell receptor beta chain with a few counts. MiXCR, run by TCRdb on the PCR reads, gives a single entry per CDR3 protein. Of fewer than 350,000 distinct CDR3 sequences listed, roughly a quarter are singletons. Sorting recovered naive CD8 T cells on a CD8+CD4-CCR7+CD45RA+ profile. This entry is derived from a study of molecular identifiers for immune sequencing clone quantification. The CDR3 totals 12 residues. V lost 6 bases and J lost 6, with 12 bases in between. The germline V gene encodes CDR1 SNHLY and CDR2 FYNNEI. This chain connects TRBV2 to TRBJ2-7; D perhaps matches TRBD2 (6 bases). This sequence was found in a human donor in good health. Some libraries in this study had Jurkat cell RNA spiked in. The specimen sequenced was naive CD8+ T cells from blood, with Jurkat cell RNA spiked in. Sample subset: FACS-sorted CD8+CD4-CCR7+CD45RA+ naive T cells. The CDR3 spells CASSRAGREQYF. The CDR3 DNA reads TGTGCCAGCAGCCGAGCGGGCCGCGAGCAGTACTTC.